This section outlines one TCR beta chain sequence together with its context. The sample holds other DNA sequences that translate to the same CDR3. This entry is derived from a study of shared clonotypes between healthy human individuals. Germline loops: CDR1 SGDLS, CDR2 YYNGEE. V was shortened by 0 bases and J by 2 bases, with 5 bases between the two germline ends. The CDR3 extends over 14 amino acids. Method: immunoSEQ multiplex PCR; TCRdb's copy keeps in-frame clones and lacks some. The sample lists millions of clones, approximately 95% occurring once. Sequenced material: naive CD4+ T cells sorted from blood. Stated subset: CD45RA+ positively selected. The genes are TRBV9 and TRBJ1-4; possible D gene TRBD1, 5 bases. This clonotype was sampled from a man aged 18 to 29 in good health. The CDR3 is CASSVEGTNEKLFF. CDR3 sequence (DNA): TGTGCCAGCAGCGTAGAGGGGACTAATGAAAAACTGTTTTTT. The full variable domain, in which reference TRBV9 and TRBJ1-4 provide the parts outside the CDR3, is DSGVTQTPKHLITATGQRVTLRCSPRSGDLSVYWYQQSLDQGLQFLIQYYNGEERAKGNILERFSAQQFPDLHSELNLSSLELGDSALYFCASSVEGTNEKLFFGSGTQLSVL.